These T cell receptor beta chains were read from a single sample in a study of blood T cells in healthy people across ages. Using its own MiXCR run on the 5' RACE reads, TCRdb lists one record per CDR3 protein. The data contain about 540,000 distinct CDR3 sequences, under 30% of them singletons. These data were likewise used in another study, on T cells of mothers and their children.

What was sequenced was blood. These receptors all stem from a boy younger than 18 in good health. Each CDR3 is given with its conserved first and last residue. The order of the fields is V gene, J gene, clone size, CDR3 protein. Some rows mark clone size as missing; the rest say once, few, many or name a class of expanded clone.

V gene: TRBV4-3
J gene: TRBJ2-5
clone size: .
CDR3 protein: CASSQDFLVGETQYF

V gene: TRBV28
J gene: TRBJ2-5
clone size: .
CDR3 protein: CASSTRQGAGEETQYF

V gene: TRBV7-9
J gene: TRBJ1-2
clone size: .
CDR3 protein: CASSEGYYGYTF

V gene: TRBV9
J gene: TRBJ2-3
clone size: few
CDR3 protein: CASSVGLGGAREDTQYF

V gene: TRBV20-1
J gene: TRBJ1-1
clone size: few
CDR3 protein: CSAGNGGQGNTEAFF

V gene: TRBV20-1
J gene: .
clone size: .
CDR3 protein: CSAGMGLAGGRSYNEQFF

V gene: TRBV5-1
J gene: TRBJ2-3
clone size: .
CDR3 protein: CASSFQDNTDTQYF

V gene: TRBV6-2/TRBV6-3
J gene: TRBJ1-6
clone size: few
CDR3 protein: CASSFFPGALSSPLHF

V gene: TRBV7-9
J gene: TRBJ2-1
clone size: few
CDR3 protein: CASSSLGDEQFF

V gene: TRBV9
J gene: TRBJ1-1
clone size: .
CDR3 protein: CASSTPDRDNTEAFF

V gene: TRBV29-1
J gene: TRBJ2-5
clone size: .
CDR3 protein: CSAVPGTETQYF

V gene: TRBV5-1
J gene: TRBJ2-5
clone size: few
CDR3 protein: CASSPGATQQETQYF

V gene: TRBV6-2/TRBV6-3
J gene: TRBJ2-7
clone size: many
CDR3 protein: CASSYYEQYF

V gene: TRBV20-1
J gene: TRBJ2-5
clone size: .
CDR3 protein: CSARVVGLQETQYF

V gene: TRBV6-2/TRBV6-3
J gene: TRBJ2-5
clone size: .
CDR3 protein: CASSSRRDRLTQETQYF

V gene: TRBV6-6
J gene: TRBJ2-7
clone size: .
CDR3 protein: CASSYSFSDRAYEQYF

V gene: TRBV20-1
J gene: TRBJ2-4
clone size: few
CDR3 protein: CSASPGLAGVAKNIQYF

V gene: TRBV3-1
J gene: TRBJ2-1
clone size: .
CDR3 protein: CASSSRQGISYNEQFF

V gene: TRBV5-1
J gene: TRBJ1-6
clone size: .
CDR3 protein: CASSFSGQQNSPLHF

V gene: TRBV9
J gene: .
clone size: few
CDR3 protein: CASSDKTPGQGYNEQFF

V gene: TRBV15
J gene: TRBJ2-1
clone size: few
CDR3 protein: CATSRELTYNEQFF

V gene: TRBV20-1
J gene: TRBJ1-4
clone size: few
CDR3 protein: CSASLAGGARKEKLFF

V gene: TRBV20-1
J gene: TRBJ2-3
clone size: few
CDR3 protein: CSARDSGRSTDTQYF

V gene: TRBV7-3
J gene: TRBJ2-2
clone size: few
CDR3 protein: CASSWRQGENTGELFF

V gene: TRBV20-1
J gene: TRBJ2-7
clone size: once
CDR3 protein: CSAILRAKVGVQYF

V gene: TRBV7-2
J gene: TRBJ2-1
clone size: .
CDR3 protein: CPSSLAGGVYNEQFF

V gene: TRBV6-4
J gene: .
clone size: few
CDR3 protein: CASKVDGAGEQFF

V gene: TRBV25-1
J gene: TRBJ2-2
clone size: few
CDR3 protein: CASSSGGYVGELFF

V gene: TRBV2
J gene: .
clone size: few
CDR3 protein: CASTGGGMETQYF

V gene: TRBV11-3
J gene: TRBJ2-1
clone size: few
CDR3 protein: CASSSDRVAYNEQFF

V gene: TRBV4-1
J gene: TRBJ1-4
clone size: few
CDR3 protein: CASSPGTVEKLFF

V gene: TRBV7-2
J gene: TRBJ2-7
clone size: few
CDR3 protein: CASSSRDSGSYEQYF

V gene: TRBV24-1
J gene: TRBJ2-1
clone size: .
CDR3 protein: CATSDSAGDEQFF

V gene: TRBV19
J gene: TRBJ2-4
clone size: .
CDR3 protein: CASSPPGQSFIQYF

V gene: TRBV12-3/TRBV12-4
J gene: TRBJ2-7
clone size: many
CDR3 protein: CASSLYRGTYEQYF

V gene: TRBV2
J gene: TRBJ2-5
clone size: .
CDR3 protein: CASSEVIRGSEQYF

V gene: TRBV12-3/TRBV12-4
J gene: TRBJ2-7
clone size: few
CDR3 protein: CASRAGTGPYEQYF

V gene: TRBV12-3/TRBV12-4
J gene: TRBJ2-4
clone size: few
CDR3 protein: CASSSRTSGDKNIQYF

V gene: TRBV5-1
J gene: TRBJ2-6
clone size: few
CDR3 protein: CASSLREQVSGANVLTF

V gene: TRBV9
J gene: TRBJ2-5
clone size: few
CDR3 protein: CASSVGGTGGLTVKETQYF

V gene: TRBV28
J gene: TRBJ2-5
clone size: .
CDR3 protein: CASSLGTSLREEQYF

V gene: TRBV10-2
J gene: TRBJ2-7
clone size: .
CDR3 protein: CASSELWAGTYEQYF

V gene: TRBV29-1
J gene: TRBJ1-4
clone size: many
CDR3 protein: CSVGQNPGPLNEKLFF

V gene: TRBV28
J gene: .
clone size: few
CDR3 protein: CASSSLTVEISYEQYF

V gene: TRBV29-1
J gene: TRBJ2-5
clone size: few
CDR3 protein: CSVVPTQQGGQETQYF

V gene: TRBV7-9
J gene: TRBJ1-4
clone size: .
CDR3 protein: CASSFRTGGREKLFF

V gene: TRBV6-5
J gene: TRBJ2-5
clone size: few
CDR3 protein: CASSYAGGFGTQYF

V gene: TRBV4-1
J gene: TRBJ1-1
clone size: .
CDR3 protein: CASSQDAGNVEAFF

V gene: TRBV20-1
J gene: TRBJ1-6
clone size: few
CDR3 protein: CSVTDSSYNSPLHF

V gene: TRBV20-1
J gene: TRBJ2-2
clone size: few
CDR3 protein: CSARGTANTGELFF

V gene: TRBV18
J gene: TRBJ2-3
clone size: many
CDR3 protein: CASSPPGTSLYTQYF

V gene: TRBV7-9
J gene: TRBJ1-2
clone size: .
CDR3 protein: CASSSTGTAYGYTF